The sequence of this TCR beta chain was determined in a study of blood T cell repertoires in COVID-19. The wider study: Material from acute and convalescent COVID-19 was sourced from the United States, Italy and Spain. T cells, B-cell-depleted T cells, or PBMCs provided the cDNA or gDNA that served as material.

Authors' methods: Estimation of nucleated cell counts relied on the amplification of reference gene primers. The data were produced by immunoSEQ multiplex PCR, yet TCRdb's version contains in-frame clones alone and is incomplete. V and J calls and clone size are those listed in that table; D and trimming were worked out from the DNA. The table has hundreds of thousands of clones, 85% seen once. This CDR3 contains 18 residues. CDR1 is LGHNA, CDR2 YNFKEQ, per germline. Trimming took 0 bases from V and 1 from J, leaving 16 bases between them. This clone was detected only once. The clonotype was recovered from a young woman with acute or convalescent COVID-19. Input material: peripheral blood. The chain combines TRBV4-2 with TRBJ1-3, with D hard to call. CDR3 region: CASSQDPRALNSGNTIYF. The CDR3, as DNA: TGTGCCAGCAGCCAAGATCCGCGGGCATTGAATTCTGGAAACACCATATATTTT.